The 14 T cell receptor beta chains below all came from one sample that was sequenced in a study of blood T cell repertoires in COVID-19. Clones were sequenced by immunoSEQ multiplex PCR, and TCRdb holds only the in-frame ones, with some missing. Found here are some 290,000 clones, roughly 91% of them singletons; the top ten hold 2.3%. Sequencing input: PBMCs or T cells enriched from blood (not recorded which). All receptors derive from a woman aged 40-49 years with acute COVID-19.

This clone was seen a few times. Written as DNA, the CDR3 is TGTGCCAGCAGGCCTCGGGAGTCTGACACCATATATTTT. This sequence encodes CASRPRESDTIYF. The chain joins TRBV2 to TRBJ1-3, with D uncertain. Per the germline V gene, CDR1 is SNHLY and CDR2 is FYNNEI. Trimming removed 6 bases from V and 8 bases from J, with 14 bases in between. The CDR3 consists of 13 residues.

This chain uses TRBV23-1 with TRBJ2-5; possibly TRBD1 for D (5 bases). TRBV23-1 qualifies as an ORF whose function is uncertain. The CDR3 has 14 amino acids. V was clipped by 0 bases and J by 5 bases, with 10 bases between them. The CDR3 here is CASSQSSGLETQYF. CDR3 coding DNA: TGCGCCAGCAGTCAATCTTCAGGGTTGGAGACCCAGTACTTC.

CDR3 protein: CASSWTGGRAKNIQYF. The CDR3 region has the DNA TGTGCCAGTAGTTGGACAGGGGGCAGGGCCAAAAACATTCAGTACTTC. This chain joins TRBV19 and TRBJ2-4; 11 positions match TRBD1. The CDR3 runs 16 residues. Per the germline V gene, CDR1 is LNHDA and CDR2 is SQIVND (reference sequence). The V gene end was trimmed by 5 bases and the J gene end by 1 base; junction bases not matched to a gene: 4.

This clone was seen once. The genes are TRBV27 and TRBJ1-1, with 9 bases matching TRBD1. This CDR3 is 14 amino acids long. Germline V gene data show CDR1 as MNHEY and CDR2 as SMNVEV (reference sequence). Trimming cost V 4 bases and J 2 bases; bases outside gene matches: 2. CDR3 nucleotides: TGTGCCAGCAGTTGGGGACAGGGTAACACTGAAGCTTTCTTT. Translation: CASSWGQGNTEAFF.

The chain joins TRBV2 to TRBJ1-2; the match to TRBD1 covers 7 bases. Germline V gene lookup returns CDR1 SNHLY and CDR2 FYNNEI. J gave up 4 bases and V 5 bases, and 10 bases lay outside the gene matches. The CDR3 spans 15 residues. DNA of the CDR3: TGTGCCAGCAGTCTCACAGGGGTGCCGACCTATGGCTACACCTTC. Its protein is CASSLTGVPTYGYTF. Together with reference TRBV2 and TRBJ1-2, the CDR3 gives the full variable domain: EPEVTQTPSHQVTQMGQEVILRCVPISNHLYFYWYRQILGQKVEFLVSFYNNEISEKSEIFDDQFSVERPDGSNFTLKIRSTKLEDSAMYFCASSLTGVPTYGYTFGSGTRLTVV.

The gene calls are TRBV6-1 and TRBJ2-2, with 13 bases fitting TRBD2. The CDR3 is 17 amino acids. The germline V gene has CDR1 MNHNS and CDR2 SASEGT. V lost 0 bases, J lost 5 bases, and 3 bases stayed unmatched. The CDR3, as DNA: TGTGCCAGCAGTGAAGCGCGGGGACTAGCGGGGACCGGGGAGCTGTTTTTT. Protein: CASSEARGLAGTGELFF.

The chain carries TRBV21-1 and TRBJ1-5; TRBD1, as called in the table, went unchecked against the DNA. TRBV21-1 is an annotated pseudogene. The CDR3 runs 15 residues. The CDR3 nucleotides are TGTGCCAGCAGCAACCGGGCGGACAATAATCAGCCCCAGCATTTT. Its translation is CASSNRADNNQPQHF.

The rearrangement uses TRBV3-1 (or the pseudogene TRBV3-2) and TRBJ2-1, with D possibly being TRBD2 (5 bases). Germline lookup yields CDR1 LGHDT and CDR2 YNNKEL (reference sequence). This CDR3 region has 16 residues. The V and J ends lost 1 base and 8 bases respectively, with 18 bases between them. CDR3 coding DNA: TGTGCCAGCAGCCAAGCCGGAGAGGGAATTACCTATGAGCAGTTCTTC. Its translation is CASSQAGEGITYEQFF.

The chain combines TRBV29-1 with TRBJ1-1; D not resolved. The CDR3 extends over 12 amino acids. Germline-derived CDR1 and CDR2 are SQVTM and ANQGSEA. V shed 5 bases and J shed 1 base, with 8 bases lying between them. The CDR3 loop is CSVPMSNTEAFF. The CDR3 nucleotides read TGCAGCGTTCCAATGTCGAACACTGAAGCTTTCTTT. Combining the CDR3 with reference TRBV29-1 and TRBJ1-1 gives the whole variable domain SAVISQKPSRDICQRGTSLTIQCQVDSQVTMMFWYRQQPGQSLTLIATANQGSEATYESGFVIDKFPISRPNLTFSTLTVSNMSPEDSSIYLCSVPMSNTEAFFGQGTRLTVV.

This chain links TRBV4-2 with TRBJ1-4, with 9 bases aligning to TRBD1. CDR1 LGHNA and CDR2 YNFKEQ come from the germline V gene. The CDR3 consists of 16 residues. V gave up 0 bases and J gave up 7 bases; unmatched junction bases: 6. CDR3 nucleotides: TGTGCCAGCAGCCAAGACGGCGGGACAGGGCTTGAAAAACTGTTTTTT. This encodes CASSQDGGTGLEKLFF.

The J gene is TRBJ2-7, the V gene TRBV20-1; the D is unclear. Looked up from germline, CDR1 is DFQATT and CDR2 is SNEGSKA (reference sequence). This CDR3 has 11 residues. V lost 4 bases and J 1 base, leaving 5 bases between the germline ends. The CDR3 protein is CSATISYEQYF. CDR3 coding DNA: TGCAGTGCTACAATTTCCTACGAGCAGTACTTC.

The V gene is TRBV20-1, the J gene TRBJ2-1, with D possibly TRBD2 on 6 matching bases. CDR3 length: 15 amino acids. The germline gives CDR1 DFQATT, CDR2 SNEGSKA (reference sequence). Trimming left V 3 bases short and J 2 bases short, with 14 bases between. The CDR3 DNA sequence: TGCAGTGCTAGTAGGCCAGGGAGGACCTACAATGAGCAGTTCTTC. Translating it yields CSASRPGRTYNEQFF.

This chain joins TRBV6-5 and TRBJ1-6; 7 nucleotides agree with TRBD1. The CDR3 extends over 12 amino acids. Germline CDR1 and CDR2: MNHEY and SVGAGI. V was pared by 8 bases and J by 10 bases, with 5 bases of the junction left unmatched. In DNA, the CDR3 is TGTGCCAGCGGGACAGTCGGATCACCCCTCCACTTT. Protein: CASGTVGSPLHF.

The rearrangement joins TRBV12-3 or TRBV12-4 to TRBJ2-7, with D possibly being TRBD1 (6 bases). The V and J ends lost 6 bases and 3 bases respectively, with 12 bases between them. The CDR3 consists of 13 residues. CDR3 in DNA: TGTGCCAGCAGCTATACGACAGGCTACGAGCAGTACTTC. Translating it yields CASSYTTGYEQYF.